The 24 T cell receptor beta chains below all came from one sample that was sequenced in a study of graft-versus-host responses after intestinal transplantation. This table comes from immunoSEQ multiplex PCR, and its TCRdb copy is limited to in-frame clones, with some not included. Of 50,000 to 60,000 clones listed, over 90% are singletons. The antigens of these receptors remain unknown. Sequencing used unstimulated CD4+ T cells sorted from spleen or lymph node cells, obtained before transplant. The receptor source for this set is a human donor who was the organ donor for an intestinal transplant.

This rearrangement joins TRBV28 to TRBJ1-4; unclear D gene. Germline CDR1 MDHEN, CDR2 SYDVKM. V was cut by 3 bases and J by 12 bases, with 17 bases left in between. The CDR3 loop spans 14 amino acids. This chain's CDR3 is CASSFGLERVELFF. CDR3 DNA sequence: TGTGCCAGCAGTTTCGGGTTGGAGCGGGTGGAACTGTTTTTT.

This chain joins TRBV2 and TRBJ2-2, with TRBD2 matching over 9 bases. With V trimmed by 6 bases and J by 3 bases, 2 bases remained unmatched. The germline gives CDR1 SNHLY, CDR2 FYNNEI. CDR3 size: 14 residues. CDR3 in amino acids: CASRLAGDTGELFF. CDR3 coding DNA: TGTGCCAGCAGGTTAGCGGGAGACACCGGGGAGCTGTTTTTT.

The V and J genes are TRBV14 and TRBJ2-1; possibly TRBD2 for D (5 bases). The ends were cut back, 2 bases at V and 4 bases at J, with 9 bases in the middle. The CDR3 consists of 14 residues. Germline assignment: CDR1 SGHDN and CDR2 FVKESK. CDR3 in amino acids: CASSQTSGYNEQFF. The CDR3 bases are TGTGCCAGCAGCCAAACAAGCGGTTACAATGAGCAGTTCTTC.

The gene calls are TRBV7-3 and TRBJ2-1, with D possibly TRBD1 on 6 matching bases. CDR1 SGHTA and CDR2 FQGTGA come from the germline V gene. The CDR3 totals 15 residues. Trimming cost V 1 base and J 8 bases, with 15 bases left between them. CDR3 amino acids: CASSLIRGTLHEQFF. CDR3 sequence (DNA): TGTGCCAGCAGCTTAATCAGGGGCACCCTTCATGAGCAGTTCTTC.

The V call is TRBV29-1, the J call TRBJ2-3; perhaps TRBD2 as D (5 bases). Germline CDR1 SQVTM, CDR2 ANQGSEA. Trimming left V 6 bases short and J 2 bases short, with 9 bases between. The CDR3 contains 12 residues. The CDR3 loop reads CSVADPTDTQYF. CDR3 bases: TGCAGCGTAGCGGACCCCACAGATACGCAGTATTTT.

The chain combines TRBV28 with TRBJ2-7; D remains unclear. The CDR3 covers 15 residues. V lost 8 bases, J lost 4 bases, and 21 bases lay in between. Germline-derived CDR1 and CDR2 are MDHEN and SYDVKM. In nucleotides, the CDR3 is TGTGCCAGCTTGTCGAGAGCGTGGGGTTATTACGAGCAGTACTTC. Its protein product is CASLSRAWGYYEQYF.

The chain couples TRBV27 to TRBJ1-5; D remains ambiguous. V was clipped by 1 base and J by 4 bases, with 8 bases between them. This CDR3 has 14 amino acids. CDR1 and CDR2 from the germline V gene are MNHEY and SMNVEV (reference sequence). CDR3 amino acids: CASSLWGGNQPQHF. Here the CDR3 DNA reads TGTGCCAGCAGTTTATGGGGAGGGAATCAGCCCCAGCATTTT.

The chain links TRBV5-1 to TRBJ1-3, with D perhaps matching TRBD1 (6 bases). The V gene's germline CDR1 is SGHRS and CDR2 YFSETQ. Trimming took 3 bases from V and 4 from J, leaving 20 bases between them. The CDR3 is 17 residues long. The CDR3 is CASSSQGGGSRGNTIYF. CDR3 in DNA: TGCGCCAGCAGCTCCCAAGGAGGGGGGTCTCGGGGAAACACCATATATTTT.

This chain links TRBV19 with TRBJ1-1, with D possibly TRBD1 on 6 matching bases. The CDR3 extends over 15 amino acids. Trimming shortened V by 6 bases and J by 2 bases, and 16 bases separated the two germline ends. Germline loops: CDR1 LNHDA, CDR2 SQIVND (reference sequence). The CDR3 nucleotides are TGTGCCAGTAGCCCAGTGGGGGGGCGTAACACTGAAGCTTTCTTT. Translation: CASSPVGGRNTEAFF.

A few counts support this clone. The V and J genes are TRBV27 and TRBJ2-7; the match to TRBD1 covers 12 bases. The length of the CDR3 is 12 residues. Germline CDR1 is MNHEY and CDR2 is SMNVEV (reference sequence). Trimming removed 5 bases from V and 12 bases from J; junction bases left unmatched: 5. CDR3 residues: CASSPGQGAWYF. In DNA, the CDR3 is TGTGCCAGCAGTCCGGGACAGGGGGCTTGGTACTTC.

The gene calls are TRBV6-4 and TRBJ1-5; TRBD1 might be the D (5 bases). There are 13 residues in the CDR3. Germline V gene data show CDR1 as MRHNA and CDR2 as SNTAGT. Trimming stripped 3 bases from V and 6 bases from J, with 9 bases between. As DNA, the CDR3 is TGTGCCAGCAGTGAGAGGGGTGGTCAGCCCCAGCATTTT. This gives the protein CASSERGGQPQHF.

The J gene is TRBJ1-2, the V gene TRBV13; D is perhaps TRBD1 (5 bases). Germline V gives CDR1 PRHDT, CDR2 FYEKMQ (reference sequence). Trimming cost V 5 bases and J 7 bases, with 20 bases left between them. CDR3 length equals 15 residues. CDR3 residues: CASSPPGPTPGGYTF. For the CDR3, the DNA is TGTGCCAGCAGCCCCCCGGGACCCACTCCGGGTGGCTACACCTTC.

The chain is built from TRBV27 and TRBJ2-1; TRBD2 matches 7 bases. The V gene's germline CDR1 is MNHEY and CDR2 SMNVEV (reference sequence). The V gene end was trimmed by 6 bases and the J gene end by 6 bases; junction bases not matched to a gene: 14. The CDR3 runs to 16 residues. Here the CDR3 reads CASSPSGGSRLNEQFF. The CDR3 DNA follows: TGTGCCAGCAGCCCCTCGGGCGGGAGCAGGCTCAATGAGCAGTTCTTC.

This clone was detected only once. The chain employs TRBV5-4 and TRBJ2-1, with D possibly being TRBD1 (6 bases). Between the trimmed V and J ends, which lost 5 bases and 1 base, there was a span of 10 bases. This CDR3 spans 14 amino acids. Germline V gene lookup returns CDR1 SGHNT and CDR2 YYREEE (reference sequence). In nucleotides, the CDR3 is TGTGCCAGCAGACCTGGACAGTCCTACAATGAGCAGTTCTTC. This gives the protein CASRPGQSYNEQFF.

The rearrangement joins TRBV19 to TRBJ2-7; 9 nucleotides agree with TRBD1. The CDR3 runs to 15 residues. Germline-derived CDR1 and CDR2 are LNHDA and SQIVND (reference sequence). The ends lost 5 bases at V and 3 bases at J; junction bases unmatched: 8. CDR3 DNA: TGTGCCAGTAGTCCGACAGGGGGGTTCCACTACGAGCAGTACTTC. This translates into CASSPTGGFHYEQYF.

This clone was counted a single time. The chain has TRBV28 and TRBJ2-5, with 10 bases matching TRBD2. The J call may not be correct, given that the DNA end is closer to TRBJ2-7. This CDR3 is built from 16 residues. CDR1 is MDHEN and CDR2 is SYDVKM in the germline V gene. The CDR3: CASSLAGTSVYYEQYF. Here the CDR3 DNA reads TGTGCCAGCAGTTTGGCCGGGACTAGCGTTTACTACGAGCAGTACTTC.

This chain uses TRBV9 with TRBJ1-6; 9 bases map to TRBD1. The length of the CDR3 is 15 residues. Germline V lookup: CDR1 SGDLS, CDR2 YYNGEE. V gave up 0 bases and J gave up 9 bases; unmatched junction bases: 4. The CDR3 spells CASSVEGTGTSPLHF. DNA of the CDR3: TGTGCCAGCAGCGTAGAGGGGACAGGGACTTCACCCCTCCACTTT.

In DNA, the CDR3 is TGTGCCAGCAGCCCCAGACTAGCGACCCACGAGCAGTACTTC. This translates into CASSPRLATHEQYF. V usage is TRBV6-1 and J usage is TRBJ2-7; 8 bases line up with TRBD2. The V segment lost 6 bases and the J segment 5 bases; nucleotides outside the gene matches: 9. The CDR3 covers 14 residues. Germline assignment: CDR1 MNHNS and CDR2 SASEGT.

The gene calls are TRBV18 and TRBJ2-6; 7 bases agree with TRBD2. From germline, CDR1 is KGHSH and CDR2 LQKENI. Trimming took 0 bases from V and 2 from J; bases not matched to a gene: 1. CDR3 length: 16 residues. Here the CDR3 DNA reads TGTGCCAGCTCACCACCGGCGGGGGCTGGGGCCAACGTCCTGACTTTC. It is translated as CASSPPAGAGANVLTF.

The rearrangement links TRBV7-9 to TRBJ2-3; D ambiguous. The CDR3 consists of 13 residues. Germline CDR1 SEHNR, CDR2 FQNEAQ (reference sequence). Trimming pared 2 bases from V and 1 base from J, leaving 4 bases between. The CDR3 sequence: CASSLIRTDTQYF. The DNA of the CDR3 is TGTGCCAGCAGCTTAATCCGCACAGATACGCAGTATTTT.

The chain is built from TRBV19 and TRBJ1-5; TRBD1 agrees at 7 bases. Trimming at V came to 6 bases and at J to 3 bases, leaving 11 bases not matched to a gene. In germline, CDR1 is LNHDA, CDR2 SQIVND (reference sequence). The CDR3 runs to 16 residues. CDR3 sequence reads: CASRGARGQTNQPQHF. DNA of the CDR3: TGTGCCAGTAGGGGGGCGAGGGGACAGACCAATCAGCCCCAGCATTTT. The variable domain in full, completed from reference TRBV19 and TRBJ1-5, reads DGGITQSPKYLFRKEGQNVTLSCEQNLNHDAMYWYRQDPGQGLRLIYYSQIVNDFQKGDIAEGYSVSREKKESFPLTVTSAQKNPTAFYLCASRGARGQTNQPQHFGDGTRLSIL.

This sequence joins TRBV10-3 and TRBJ1-2, with 7 bases identical to TRBD1. Germline assignment: CDR1 ENHRY and CDR2 SYGVKD. The CDR3 covers 12 residues. Trimming cost V 5 bases and J 3 bases; bases outside gene matches: 0. The CDR3 DNA is TGTGCCATCAGTCAGGGGGACTATGGCTACACCTTC. It specifies CAISQGDYGYTF.

Only one count was recorded for this clone. The V call is TRBV23-1, the J call TRBJ1-3; D may be TRBD1 (5 bases). TRBV23-1 is an open reading frame, and its role is uncertain. With 0 bases removed from V and 3 bases from J, the gap between germline ends came to 21 bases. CDR3 size: 19 residues. The CDR3 spells CASSQSPKNGDRDGNTIYF. In DNA, the CDR3 is TGCGCCAGCAGTCAATCGCCGAAGAATGGGGACCGTGATGGAAACACCATATATTTT.

The CDR3 sequence is CASSYWGGLATYEQYF. The CDR3 DNA sequence: TGTGCCAGCAGTTACTGGGGGGGACTAGCGACCTACGAGCAGTACTTC. This chain links TRBV6-5 with TRBJ2-7; 10 nucleotides line up with TRBD2. V trimming: 1 base; J trimming: 2 bases; junction bases outside the gene matches: 5. Germline loops: CDR1 MNHEY, CDR2 SVGAGI. CDR3 length equals 16 residues.